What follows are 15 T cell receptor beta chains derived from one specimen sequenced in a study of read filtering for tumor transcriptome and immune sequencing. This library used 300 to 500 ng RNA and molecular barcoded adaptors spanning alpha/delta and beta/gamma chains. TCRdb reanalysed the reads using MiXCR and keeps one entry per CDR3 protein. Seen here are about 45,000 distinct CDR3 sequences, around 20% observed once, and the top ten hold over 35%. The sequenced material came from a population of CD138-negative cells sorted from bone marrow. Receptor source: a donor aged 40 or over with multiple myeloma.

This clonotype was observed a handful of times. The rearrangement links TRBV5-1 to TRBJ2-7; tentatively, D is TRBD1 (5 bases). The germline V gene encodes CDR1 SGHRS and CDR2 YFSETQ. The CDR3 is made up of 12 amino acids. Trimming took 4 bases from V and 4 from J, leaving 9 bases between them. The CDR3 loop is CASSPQGYEQYF. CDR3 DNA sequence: TGCGCCAGCAGCCCTCAGGGATACGAGCAGTACTTC.

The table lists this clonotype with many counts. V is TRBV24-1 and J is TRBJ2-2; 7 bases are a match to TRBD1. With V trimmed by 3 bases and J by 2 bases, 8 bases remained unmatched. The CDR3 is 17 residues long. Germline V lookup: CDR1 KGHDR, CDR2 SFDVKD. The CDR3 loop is CATSDPSGTDNTGELFF. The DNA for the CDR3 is TGTGCCACCAGTGATCCCTCCGGGACAGATAACACCGGGGAGCTGTTTTTT.

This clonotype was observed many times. This chain's CDR3 is CASSHQIRRGRLTGANVLTF. The CDR3 coding sequence is TGCGCCAGCAGCCATCAAATTAGAAGGGGGCGTTTAACTGGGGCCAACGTCCTGACTTTC. This rearrangement joins TRBV4-1 to TRBJ2-6; 7 nucleotides agree with TRBD1. The CDR3 totals 20 residues. The V gene end was trimmed by 3 bases and the J gene end by 2 bases; junction bases not matched to a gene: 16. The germline gives CDR1 MGHRA, CDR2 YSYEKL.

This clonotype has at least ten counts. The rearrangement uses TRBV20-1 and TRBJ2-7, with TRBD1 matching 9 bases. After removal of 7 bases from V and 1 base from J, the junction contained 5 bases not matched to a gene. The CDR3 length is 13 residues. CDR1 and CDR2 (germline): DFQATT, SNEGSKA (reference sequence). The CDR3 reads CSVKTGGSYEQYF. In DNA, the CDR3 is TGCAGTGTAAAGACAGGGGGTTCCTACGAGCAGTACTTC.

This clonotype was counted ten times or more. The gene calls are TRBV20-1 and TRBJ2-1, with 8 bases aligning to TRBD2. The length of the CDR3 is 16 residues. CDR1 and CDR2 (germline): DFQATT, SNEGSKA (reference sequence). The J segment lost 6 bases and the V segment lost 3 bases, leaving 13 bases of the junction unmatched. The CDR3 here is CSARIRGTRQFNEQFF. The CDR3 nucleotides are TGCAGTGCTAGGATTCGGGGGACTAGACAATTCAATGAGCAGTTCTTC.

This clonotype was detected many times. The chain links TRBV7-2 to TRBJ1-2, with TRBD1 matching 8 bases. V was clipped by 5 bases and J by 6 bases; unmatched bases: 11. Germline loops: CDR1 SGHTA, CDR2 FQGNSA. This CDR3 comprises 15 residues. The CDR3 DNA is TGTGCCAGCAGCAGGACAGGGTGGTTGTTGGATGGCTACACCTTC. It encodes CASSRTGWLLDGYTF. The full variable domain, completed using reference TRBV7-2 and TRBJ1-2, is GAGVSQSPSNKVTEKGKDVELRCDPISGHTALYWYRQSLGQGLEFLIYFQGNSAPDKSGLPSDRFSAERTGGSVSTLTIQRTQQEDSAVYLCASSRTGWLLDGYTFGSGTRLTVV.

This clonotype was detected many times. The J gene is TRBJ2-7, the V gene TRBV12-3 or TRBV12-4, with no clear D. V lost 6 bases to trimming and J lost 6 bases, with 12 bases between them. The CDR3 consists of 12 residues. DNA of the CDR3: TGTGCCAGCAGCCTCACCGCTCGCGAGCAGTACTTC. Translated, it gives CASSLTAREQYF.

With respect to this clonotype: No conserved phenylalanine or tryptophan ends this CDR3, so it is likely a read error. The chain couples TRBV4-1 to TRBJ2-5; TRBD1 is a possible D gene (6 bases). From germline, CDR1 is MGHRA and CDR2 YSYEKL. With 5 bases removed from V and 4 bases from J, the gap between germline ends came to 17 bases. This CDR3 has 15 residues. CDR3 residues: CASSDPGVALETQYS. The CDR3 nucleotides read TGCGCCAGCAGCGATCCAGGGGTGGCGTTAGAGACCCAGTACTCC.

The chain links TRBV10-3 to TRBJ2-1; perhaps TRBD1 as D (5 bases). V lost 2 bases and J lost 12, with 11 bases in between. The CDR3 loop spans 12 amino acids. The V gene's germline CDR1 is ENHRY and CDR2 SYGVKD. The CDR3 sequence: CAISEGERGQFF. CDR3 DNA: TGTGCCATCAGTGAGGGGGAAAGGGGGCAGTTCTTC.

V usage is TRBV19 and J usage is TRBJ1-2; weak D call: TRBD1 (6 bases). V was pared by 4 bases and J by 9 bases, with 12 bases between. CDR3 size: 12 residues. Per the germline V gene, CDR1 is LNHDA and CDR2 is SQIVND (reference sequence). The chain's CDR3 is CASSRNRESYTF. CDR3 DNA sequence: TGTGCCAGTAGTAGGAACAGGGAAAGCTACACCTTC.

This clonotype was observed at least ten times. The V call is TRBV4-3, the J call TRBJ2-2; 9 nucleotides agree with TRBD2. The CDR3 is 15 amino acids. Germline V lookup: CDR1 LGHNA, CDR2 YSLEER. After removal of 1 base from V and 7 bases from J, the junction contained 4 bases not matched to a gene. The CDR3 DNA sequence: TGCGCCAGCAGCCAAGGGGTAGCGGGAGTCGGGGAGCTGTTTTTT. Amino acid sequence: CASSQGVAGVGELFF.

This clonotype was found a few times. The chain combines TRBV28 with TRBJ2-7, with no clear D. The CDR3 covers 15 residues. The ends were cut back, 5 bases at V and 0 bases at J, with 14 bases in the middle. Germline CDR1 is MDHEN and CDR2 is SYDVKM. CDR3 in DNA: TGTGCCAGCAGTCCCCCGCCGGCGGCCTCCTACGAGCAGTACTTC. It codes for CASSPPPAASYEQYF.

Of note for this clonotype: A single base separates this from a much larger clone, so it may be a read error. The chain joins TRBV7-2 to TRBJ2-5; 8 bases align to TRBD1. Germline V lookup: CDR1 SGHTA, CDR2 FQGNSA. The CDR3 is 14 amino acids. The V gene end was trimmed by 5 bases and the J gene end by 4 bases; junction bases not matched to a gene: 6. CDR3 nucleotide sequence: TGTGCCAGCAGCATAGACCAGGGGGCAGAGACCCAGTACTTC. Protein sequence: CASSIDQGAETQYF.

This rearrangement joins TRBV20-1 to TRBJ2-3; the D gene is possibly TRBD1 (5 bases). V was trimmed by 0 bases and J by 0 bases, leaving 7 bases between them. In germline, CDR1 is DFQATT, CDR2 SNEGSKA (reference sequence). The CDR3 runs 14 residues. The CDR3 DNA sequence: TGCAGTGCTAGAGATCAGGGTAGCACAGATACGCAGTATTTT. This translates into CSARDQGSTDTQYF.

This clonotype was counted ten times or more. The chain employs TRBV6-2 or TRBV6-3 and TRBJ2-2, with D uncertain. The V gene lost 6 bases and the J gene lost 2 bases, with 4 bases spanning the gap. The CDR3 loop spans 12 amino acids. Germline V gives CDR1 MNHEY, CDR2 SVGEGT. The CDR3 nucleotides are TGTGCCAGCAGGGTTAACACCGGGGAGCTGTTTTTT. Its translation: CASRVNTGELFF.